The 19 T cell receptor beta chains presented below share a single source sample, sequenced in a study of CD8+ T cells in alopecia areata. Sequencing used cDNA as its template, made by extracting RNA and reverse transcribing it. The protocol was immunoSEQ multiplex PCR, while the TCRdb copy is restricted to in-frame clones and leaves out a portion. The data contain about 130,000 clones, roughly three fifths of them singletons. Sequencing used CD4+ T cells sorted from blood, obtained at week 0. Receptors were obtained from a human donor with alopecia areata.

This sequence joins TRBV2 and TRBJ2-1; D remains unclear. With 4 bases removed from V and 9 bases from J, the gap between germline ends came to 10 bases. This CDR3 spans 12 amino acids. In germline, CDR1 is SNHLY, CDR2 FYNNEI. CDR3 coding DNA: TGTGCCAGCAGTGGAGGTCCGGGTGAGCAGTTCTTC. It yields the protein CASSGGPGEQFF.

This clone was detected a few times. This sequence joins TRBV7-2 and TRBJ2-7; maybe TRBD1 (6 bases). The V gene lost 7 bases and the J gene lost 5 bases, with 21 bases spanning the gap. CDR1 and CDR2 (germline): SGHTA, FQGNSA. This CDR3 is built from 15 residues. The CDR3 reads CASTYGWQGSDEQYF. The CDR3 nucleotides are TGTGCCAGCACCTACGGTTGGCAGGGGAGCGACGAGCAGTACTTC.

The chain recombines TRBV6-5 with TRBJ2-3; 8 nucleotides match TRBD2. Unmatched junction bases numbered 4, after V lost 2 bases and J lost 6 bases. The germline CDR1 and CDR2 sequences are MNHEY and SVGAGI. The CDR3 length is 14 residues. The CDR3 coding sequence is TGTGCCAGCAGTTACCGGGGGGGCATTGATACGCAGTATTTT. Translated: CASSYRGGIDTQYF.

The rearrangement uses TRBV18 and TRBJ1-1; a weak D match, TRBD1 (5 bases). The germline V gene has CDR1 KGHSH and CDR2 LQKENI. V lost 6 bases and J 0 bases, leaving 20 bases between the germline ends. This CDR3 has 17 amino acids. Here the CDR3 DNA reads TGTGCCAGCTCCCGGGGGAGGGAGAGAGCGATGAACACTGAAGCTTTCTTT. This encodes CASSRGRERAMNTEAFF.

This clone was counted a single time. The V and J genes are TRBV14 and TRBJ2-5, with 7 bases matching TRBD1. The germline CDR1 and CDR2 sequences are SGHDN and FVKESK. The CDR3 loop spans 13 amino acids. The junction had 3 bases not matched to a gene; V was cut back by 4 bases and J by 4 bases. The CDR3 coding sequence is TGTGCCAGCAGCCCCCGACAGGGAGAGACCCAGTACTTC. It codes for CASSPRQGETQYF.

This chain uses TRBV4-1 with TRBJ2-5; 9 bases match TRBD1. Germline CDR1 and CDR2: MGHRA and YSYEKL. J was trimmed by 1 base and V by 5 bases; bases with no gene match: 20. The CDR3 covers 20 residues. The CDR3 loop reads CASSFRPGQGHTLLQETQYF. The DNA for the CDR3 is TGCGCCAGCAGCTTCCGCCCAGGACAGGGGCACACTCTCCTCCAAGAGACCCAGTACTTC.

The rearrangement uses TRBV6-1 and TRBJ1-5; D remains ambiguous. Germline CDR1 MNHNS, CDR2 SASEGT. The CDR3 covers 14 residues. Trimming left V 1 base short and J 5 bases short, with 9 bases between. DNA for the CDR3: TGTGCCAGCAGTGAAGGCGGGGTGTATCAGCCCCAGCATTTT. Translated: CASSEGGVYQPQHF.

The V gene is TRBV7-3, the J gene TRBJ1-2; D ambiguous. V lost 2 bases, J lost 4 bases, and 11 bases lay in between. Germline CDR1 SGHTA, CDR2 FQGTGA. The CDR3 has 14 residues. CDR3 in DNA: TGTGCCAGCAGCTTATCTCCGGGAGGCTATGGCTACACCTTC. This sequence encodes CASSLSPGGYGYTF.

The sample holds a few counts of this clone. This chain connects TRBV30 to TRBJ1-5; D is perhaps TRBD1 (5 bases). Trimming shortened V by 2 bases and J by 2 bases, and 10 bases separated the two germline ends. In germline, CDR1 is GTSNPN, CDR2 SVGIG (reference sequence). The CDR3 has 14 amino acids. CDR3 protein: CAWSLQGGNQPQHF. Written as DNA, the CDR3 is TGTGCCTGGAGTCTCCAGGGAGGCAATCAGCCCCAGCATTTT.

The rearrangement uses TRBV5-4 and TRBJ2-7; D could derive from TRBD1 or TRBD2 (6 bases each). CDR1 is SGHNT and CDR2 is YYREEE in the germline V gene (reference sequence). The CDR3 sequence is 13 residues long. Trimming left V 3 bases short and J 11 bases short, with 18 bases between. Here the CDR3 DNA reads TGTGCCAGCAGCTCCGGGGGCGCTTCCCAAAAGTACTTC. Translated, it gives CASSSGGASQKYF.

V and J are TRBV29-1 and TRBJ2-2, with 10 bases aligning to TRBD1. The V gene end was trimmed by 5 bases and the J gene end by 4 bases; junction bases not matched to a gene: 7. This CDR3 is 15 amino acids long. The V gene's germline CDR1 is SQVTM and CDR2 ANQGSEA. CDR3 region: CSVRQGATTTGELFF. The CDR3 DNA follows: TGCAGCGTTCGACAGGGGGCTACGACCACCGGGGAGCTGTTTTTT.

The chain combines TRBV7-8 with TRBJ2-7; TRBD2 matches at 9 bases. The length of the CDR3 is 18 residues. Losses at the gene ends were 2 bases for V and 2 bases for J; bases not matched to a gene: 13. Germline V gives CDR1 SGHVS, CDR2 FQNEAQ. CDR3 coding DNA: TGTGCCAGCAGCTTAAGACGAGCCGTAGCGGGAGTCCCCTACGAGCAGTACTTC. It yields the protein CASSLRRAVAGVPYEQYF.

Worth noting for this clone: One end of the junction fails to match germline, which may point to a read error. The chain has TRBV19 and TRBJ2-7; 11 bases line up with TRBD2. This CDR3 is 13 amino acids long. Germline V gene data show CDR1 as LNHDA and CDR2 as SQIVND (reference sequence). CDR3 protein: CASSTSGSSEQYF. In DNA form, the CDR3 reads TGTGCCAGCAGTACTAGCGGGAGTAGTGAGCAGTACTTC.

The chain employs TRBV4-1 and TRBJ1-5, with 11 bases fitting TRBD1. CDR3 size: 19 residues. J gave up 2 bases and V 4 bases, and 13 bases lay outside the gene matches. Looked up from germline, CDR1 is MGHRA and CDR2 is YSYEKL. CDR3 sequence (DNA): TGCGCCAGCAGCCGCAAAACCCTGGGGACAGGGGGAGGCAATCAGCCCCAGCATTTT. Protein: CASSRKTLGTGGGNQPQHF.

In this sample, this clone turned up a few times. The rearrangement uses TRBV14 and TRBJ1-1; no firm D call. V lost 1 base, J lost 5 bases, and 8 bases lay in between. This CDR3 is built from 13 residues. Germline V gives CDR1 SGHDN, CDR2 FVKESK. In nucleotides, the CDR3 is TGTGCCAGCAGCCAAGGCTTAAGGACTGAAGCTTTCTTT. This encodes CASSQGLRTEAFF.

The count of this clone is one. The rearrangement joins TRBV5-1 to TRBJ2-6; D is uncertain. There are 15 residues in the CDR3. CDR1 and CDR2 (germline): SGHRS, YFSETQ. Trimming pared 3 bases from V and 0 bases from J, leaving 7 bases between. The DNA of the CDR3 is TGCGCCAGCAGCTCTCCCGCCTCTGGGGCCAACGTCCTGACTTTC. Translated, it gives CASSSPASGANVLTF.

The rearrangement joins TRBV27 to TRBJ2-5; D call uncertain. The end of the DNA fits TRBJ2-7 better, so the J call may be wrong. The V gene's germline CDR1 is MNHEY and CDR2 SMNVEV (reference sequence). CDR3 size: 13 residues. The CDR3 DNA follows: TGTGCCAGCAGTTTGAAGGTTTCCTACGAGCAGTACTTC. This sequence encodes CASSLKVSYEQYF.

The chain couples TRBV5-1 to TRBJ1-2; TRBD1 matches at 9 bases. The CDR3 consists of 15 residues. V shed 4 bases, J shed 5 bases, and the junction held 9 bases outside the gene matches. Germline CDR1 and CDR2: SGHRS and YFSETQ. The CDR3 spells CASSGTGTRTYGYTF. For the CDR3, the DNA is TGCGCCAGCAGCGGGACAGGGACCAGGACGTATGGCTACACCTTC.

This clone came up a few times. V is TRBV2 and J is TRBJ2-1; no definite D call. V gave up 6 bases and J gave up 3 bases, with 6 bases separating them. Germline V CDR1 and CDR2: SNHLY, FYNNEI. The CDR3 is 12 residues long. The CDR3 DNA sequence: TGTGCCAGCAGCGCTAGCTACAATGAGCAGTTCTTC. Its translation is CASSASYNEQFF.